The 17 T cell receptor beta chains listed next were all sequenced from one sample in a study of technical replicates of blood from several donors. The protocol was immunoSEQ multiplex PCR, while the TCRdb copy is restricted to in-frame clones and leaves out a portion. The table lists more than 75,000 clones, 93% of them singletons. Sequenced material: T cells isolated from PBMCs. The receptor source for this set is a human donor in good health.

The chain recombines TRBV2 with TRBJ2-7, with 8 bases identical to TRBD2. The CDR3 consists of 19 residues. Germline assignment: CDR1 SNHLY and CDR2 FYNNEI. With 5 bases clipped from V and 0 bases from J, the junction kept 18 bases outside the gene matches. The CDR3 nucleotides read TGTGCCAGCAGTTCAAGTGGTGTAGCGGGACGACTCCGCTCCTACGAGCAGTACTTC. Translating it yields CASSSSGVAGRLRSYEQYF.

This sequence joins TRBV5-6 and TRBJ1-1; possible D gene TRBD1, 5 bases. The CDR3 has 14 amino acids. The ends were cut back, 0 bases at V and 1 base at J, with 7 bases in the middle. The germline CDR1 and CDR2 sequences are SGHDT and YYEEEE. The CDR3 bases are TGTGCCAGCAGCTTGGGACAGCAGAACACTGAAGCTTTCTTT. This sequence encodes CASSLGQQNTEAFF. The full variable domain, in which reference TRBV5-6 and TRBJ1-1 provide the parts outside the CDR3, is DAGVTQSPTHLIKTRGQQVTLRCSPKSGHDTVSWYQQALGQGPQFIFQYYEEEERQRGNFPDRFSGHQFPNYSSELNVNALLLGDSALYLCASSLGQQNTEAFFGQGTRLTVV.

Here the CDR3 reads CASTGGYGYTF. The CDR3 DNA reads as TGTGCCAGTACAGGGGGCTATGGCTACACCTTC. The chain employs TRBV19 and TRBJ1-2, with 7 bases that match TRBD1. CDR3 size: 11 residues. V trimming: 7 bases; J trimming: 4 bases; junction bases outside the gene matches: 0. CDR1 and CDR2 from the germline V gene are LNHDA and SQIVND (reference sequence). Variable domain in full (rest from reference TRBV19 and TRBJ1-2): DGGITQSPKYLFRKEGQNVTLSCEQNLNHDAMYWYRQDPGQGLRLIYYSQIVNDFQKGDIAEGYSVSREKKESFPLTVTSAQKNPTAFYLCASTGGYGYTFGSGTRLTVV.

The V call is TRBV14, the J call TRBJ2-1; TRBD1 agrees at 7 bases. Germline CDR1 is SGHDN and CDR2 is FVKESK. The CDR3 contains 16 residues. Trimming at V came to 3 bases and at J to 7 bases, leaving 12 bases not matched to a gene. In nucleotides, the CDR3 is TGTGCCAGCAGCCAGGCTAAACAGGGGCAAGGGAATGAGCAGTTCTTC. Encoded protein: CASSQAKQGQGNEQFF.

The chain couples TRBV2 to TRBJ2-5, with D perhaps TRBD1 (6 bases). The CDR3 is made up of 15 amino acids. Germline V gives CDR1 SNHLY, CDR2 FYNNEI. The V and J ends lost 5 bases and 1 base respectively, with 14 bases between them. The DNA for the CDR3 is TGTGCCAGCAGTCTGCAGGGGACGCCCCAAGAGACCCAGTACTTC. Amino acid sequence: CASSLQGTPQETQYF.

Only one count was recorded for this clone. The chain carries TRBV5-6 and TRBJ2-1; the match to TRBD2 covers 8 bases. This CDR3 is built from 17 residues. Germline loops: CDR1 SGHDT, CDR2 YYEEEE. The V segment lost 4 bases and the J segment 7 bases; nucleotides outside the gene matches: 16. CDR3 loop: CASSRLAGRWGANEQFF. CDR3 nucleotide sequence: TGTGCCAGCAGCCGCCTAGCGGGCCGATGGGGAGCAAATGAGCAGTTCTTC.

As DNA, the CDR3 is TGTGCCAGCAGTTACTCGCCGGGGGAGACCCAGTACTTC. Translated, it gives CASSYSPGETQYF. This chain connects TRBV6-5 to TRBJ2-5; tentative D call: TRBD2 (5 bases). V lost 0 bases and J lost 5, with 7 bases in between. Per germline, CDR1 MNHEY and CDR2 SVGAGI. This CDR3 is built from 13 residues.

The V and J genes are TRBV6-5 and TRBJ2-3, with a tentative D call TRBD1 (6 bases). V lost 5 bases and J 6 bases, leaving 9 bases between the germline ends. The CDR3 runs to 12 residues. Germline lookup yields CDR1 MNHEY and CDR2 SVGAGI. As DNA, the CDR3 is TGTGCCAGCAGTAACCAGGGGGATACGCAGTATTTT. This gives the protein CASSNQGDTQYF.

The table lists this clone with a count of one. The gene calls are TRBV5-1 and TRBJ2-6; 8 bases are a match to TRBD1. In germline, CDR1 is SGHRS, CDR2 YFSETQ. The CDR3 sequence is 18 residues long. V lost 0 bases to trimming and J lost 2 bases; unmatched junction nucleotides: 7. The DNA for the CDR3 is TGCGCCAGCAGCTTGGGATCAGGGGGCAACACTGGGGCCAACGTCCTGACTTTC. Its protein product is CASSLGSGGNTGANVLTF.

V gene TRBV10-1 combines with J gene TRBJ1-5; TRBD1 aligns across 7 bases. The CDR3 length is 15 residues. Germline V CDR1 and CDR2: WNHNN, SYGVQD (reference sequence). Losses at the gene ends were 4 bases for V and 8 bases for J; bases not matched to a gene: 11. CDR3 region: CASSAGQDQSEPQHF. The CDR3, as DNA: TGCGCCAGCAGTGCAGGACAGGATCAATCAGAGCCCCAGCATTTT.

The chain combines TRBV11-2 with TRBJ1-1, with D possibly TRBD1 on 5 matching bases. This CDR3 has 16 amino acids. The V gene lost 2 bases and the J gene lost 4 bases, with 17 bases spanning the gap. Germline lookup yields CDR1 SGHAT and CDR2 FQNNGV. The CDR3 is CASSLSPPGSGTEAFF. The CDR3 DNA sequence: TGTGCCAGCAGCTTATCTCCCCCAGGGTCGGGCACTGAAGCTTTCTTT. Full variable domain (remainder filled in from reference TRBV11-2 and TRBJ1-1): EAGVAQSPRYKIIEKRQSVAFWCNPISGHATLYWYQQILGQGPKLLIQFQNNGVVDDSQLPKDRFSAERLKGVDSTLKIQPAKLEDSAVYLCASSLSPPGSGTEAFFGQGTRLTVV.

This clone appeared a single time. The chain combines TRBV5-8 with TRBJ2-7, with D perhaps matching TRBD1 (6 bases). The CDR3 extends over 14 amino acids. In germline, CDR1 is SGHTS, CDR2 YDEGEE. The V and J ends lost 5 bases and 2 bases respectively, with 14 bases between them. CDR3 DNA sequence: TGTGCCAGCAGTTTCATACAGGGCCCCTACGAGCAGTACTTC. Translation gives CASSFIQGPYEQYF.

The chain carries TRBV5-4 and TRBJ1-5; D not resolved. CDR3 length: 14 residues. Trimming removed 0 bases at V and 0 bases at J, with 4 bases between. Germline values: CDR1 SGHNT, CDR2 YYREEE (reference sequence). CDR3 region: CASSLAYSNQPQHF. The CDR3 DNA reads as TGTGCCAGCAGCTTGGCCTATAGCAATCAGCCCCAGCATTTT.

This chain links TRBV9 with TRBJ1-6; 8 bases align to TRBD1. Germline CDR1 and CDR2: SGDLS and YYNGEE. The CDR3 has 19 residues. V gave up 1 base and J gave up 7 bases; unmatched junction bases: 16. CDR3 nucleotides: TGTGCCAGCAGCGTAAGCCCAGGGGGCTGGTCGGTTCAAAATTCACCCCTCCACTTT. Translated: CASSVSPGGWSVQNSPLHF.

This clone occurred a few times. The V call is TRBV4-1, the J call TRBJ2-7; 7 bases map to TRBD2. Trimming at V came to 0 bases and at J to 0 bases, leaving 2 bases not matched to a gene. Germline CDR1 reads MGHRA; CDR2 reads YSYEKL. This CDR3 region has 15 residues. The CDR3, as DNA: TGCGCCAGCAGCCAAGATGGGGGGGACTCCTACGAGCAGTACTTC. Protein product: CASSQDGGDSYEQYF.

CDR3 protein: CASSVHALAGAYEQYF. In nucleotides, the CDR3 is TGTGCCAGCAGTGTCCACGCACTAGCGGGAGCCTACGAGCAGTACTTC. The rearrangement uses TRBV6-4 and TRBJ2-7, with TRBD2 matching over 11 bases. The CDR3 spans 16 residues. With V trimmed by 4 bases and J by 2 bases, 7 bases remained unmatched. Germline lookup yields CDR1 MRHNA and CDR2 SNTAGT.

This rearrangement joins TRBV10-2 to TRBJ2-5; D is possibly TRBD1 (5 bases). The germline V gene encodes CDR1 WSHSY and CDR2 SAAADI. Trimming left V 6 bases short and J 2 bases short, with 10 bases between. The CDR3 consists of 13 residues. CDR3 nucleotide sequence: TGCGCCAGCAGGGACAAAAATCAAGAGACCCAGTACTTC. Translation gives CASRDKNQETQYF.